The next 21 T cell receptor beta chains were all read from a single sample in a study of blood T cells in healthy people across ages. Through a sample-barcoded 5' primer and a J-beta primer mix, a second PCR was run for roughly 7 to 12 cycles. TCRdb itself ran the 5' RACE reads through MiXCR, one entry per CDR3 protein. In the table there are about 930,000 distinct CDR3 sequences, roughly 29% of which are singletons. This sample also appeared in a second study, on T cells of mothers and their children.

Material for sequencing was blood. The source of these receptors is a woman aged 40 to 55 in good health.

This clonotype was recorded a few times. V and J are TRBV7-9 and TRBJ2-7; D uncertain. With 9 bases removed from V and 3 bases from J, the gap between germline ends came to 18 bases. Germline values: CDR1 SEHNR, CDR2 FQNEAQ (reference sequence). The CDR3 loop spans 14 amino acids. DNA for the CDR3: TGTGCCAGTAGCCCCAGTTCCCAGAGCTACGAGCAGTACTTC. Protein product: CASSPSSQSYEQYF.

This chain connects TRBV7-9 to TRBJ2-4; D not resolved. The germline CDR1 and CDR2 sequences are SEHNR and FQNEAQ (reference sequence). The CDR3 is made up of 15 amino acids. Trimming removed 5 bases from V and 0 bases from J, with 11 bases in between. CDR3 sequence (DNA): TGTGCCAGCAGCCCTCCCGTACTAGCCAAAAACATTCAGTACTTC. This sequence encodes CASSPPVLAKNIQYF.

This clonotype has only a few counts. The J gene is TRBJ1-4, the V gene TRBV12-3 or TRBV12-4; D remains unclear. Trimming cost V 3 bases and J 3 bases, with 17 bases left between them. CDR3 size: 17 residues. For the CDR3, the DNA is TGTGCCAGCAGTTTCCGACCCGACGCCCTCCCTAATGAAAAACTGTTTTTT. Translation: CASSFRPDALPNEKLFF.

The chain employs TRBV7-8 and TRBJ1-1, with a tentative D call TRBD1 (5 bases). Germline-derived CDR1 and CDR2 are SGHVS and FQNEAQ. V lost 7 bases, J lost 2 bases, and 14 bases lay in between. The CDR3 loop spans 14 amino acids. CDR3 sequence reads: CASISTVVNTEAFF. CDR3 in DNA: TGTGCCAGCATCTCGACAGTCGTCAACACTGAAGCTTTCTTT.

This clonotype has only a few counts. The gene calls are TRBV7-3 and TRBJ2-3; 12 bases map to TRBD2. J lost 7 bases, V lost 3 bases, and 5 bases had no gene match. Germline CDR1 and CDR2: SGHTA and FQGTGA. This CDR3 is 15 amino acids long. This CDR3 is CASSLSSGGDNTQYF. The DNA for the CDR3 is TGTGCCAGCAGCTTGTCTAGCGGGGGGGACAATACGCAGTATTTT.

The CDR3 nucleotides read TGTGCCAGCAGTTTATCGGGGACAGGGGGCCGAGGCAACCAGTTCTTC. It is translated as CASSLSGTGGRGNQFF. The chain combines TRBV12-3 or TRBV12-4 with TRBJ2-1, with 12 nucleotides matching TRBD1. There are 16 residues in the CDR3. The V gene end was trimmed by 2 bases and the J gene end by 13 bases; junction bases not matched to a gene: 12.

This clonotype was seen a handful of times. The chain links TRBV6-1 to TRBJ1-5; TRBD1 matches 8 bases. Trimming cost V 1 base and J 4 bases; bases outside gene matches: 12. Germline CDR1 reads MNHNS; CDR2 reads SASEGT. The CDR3 runs to 18 residues. The CDR3 sequence: CASSEGGRTGRANQPQHF. The CDR3 nucleotides are TGTGCCAGCAGTGAAGGGGGAAGGACAGGGAGGGCGAATCAGCCCCAGCATTTT.

There are many counts of this clonotype. This chain joins TRBV10-3 and TRBJ2-1; D is perhaps TRBD1 (5 bases). Deletions cut 4 bases from V and 5 bases from J, with 9 bases between. The CDR3 runs to 13 residues. The V gene's germline CDR1 is ENHRY and CDR2 SYGVKD. CDR3 sequence: CAISVDRNNEQFF. The CDR3, as DNA: TGTGCCATCAGTGTCGACAGAAACAATGAGCAGTTCTTC.

This clonotype occurred many times. The chain recombines TRBV12-3 or TRBV12-4 with TRBJ2-5; D gene unclear. The CDR3 spans 12 residues. V was cut by 3 bases and J by 5 bases, with 7 bases left in between. CDR3 DNA: TGTGCCAGCAGTTTTACCATTGAGACCCAGTACTTC. Its protein product is CASSFTIETQYF.

For this clonotype: A read error may explain this, as a much larger clone is one base away. This chain connects TRBV3-1 to TRBJ1-5; 11 bases fit TRBD1. With V trimmed by 5 bases and J by 2 bases, 8 bases remained unmatched. The CDR3 sequence is 17 residues long. Per germline, CDR1 LGHDT and CDR2 YNNKEL (reference sequence). This chain's CDR3 is CASSSFGTGGGNQPQHF. The CDR3 DNA is TGTGCCAGCAGCTCCTTCGGGACAGGGGGAGGCAATCAGCCCCAGCATTTT.

This clonotype was counted once. This chain uses TRBV19 with TRBJ1-2, with D unresolved. V lost 8 bases and J lost 4, with 14 bases in between. The CDR3 is made up of 13 amino acids. CDR1 and CDR2 (germline): LNHDA, SQIVND (reference sequence). CDR3 DNA: TGTGCCAGTGGCTCGGGAGATCTCTATGGCTACACCTTC. It specifies CASGSGDLYGYTF.

The J gene is TRBJ2-2, the V gene TRBV5-5; 11 nucleotides agree with TRBD1. Trimming cost V 4 bases and J 4 bases; bases outside gene matches: 6. The CDR3 length is 16 residues. The V gene's germline CDR1 is SGHKS and CDR2 YYEKEE (reference sequence). The CDR3: CASSARTGGGTGELFF. The CDR3 DNA reads as TGTGCCAGCAGCGCGAGGACAGGGGGCGGCACCGGGGAGCTGTTTTTT.

This clonotype was counted ten times or more. The genes are TRBV5-1 and TRBJ2-5; D possibly corresponds to TRBD1 (6 bases). Germline CDR1 reads SGHRS; CDR2 reads YFSETQ. This CDR3 has 12 residues. Between the trimmed V and J ends, which lost 7 bases and 3 bases, there was a span of 10 bases. The CDR3 DNA sequence: TGCGCCAGCGGAGGACAGAAAGAGACCCAGTACTTC. Protein sequence: CASGGQKETQYF. Full variable domain (remainder filled in from reference TRBV5-1 and TRBJ2-5): KAGVTQTPRYLIKTRGQQVTLSCSPISGHRSVSWYQQTPGQGLQFLFEYFSETQRNKGNFPGRFSGRQFSNSRSEMNVSTLELGDSALYLCASGGQKETQYFGPGTRLLVL.

Comments on this clonotype: A read error may account for a junction end that differs from germline. The rearrangement links TRBV6-6 to TRBJ1-2, with D hard to call. The CDR3 is 13 residues long. The germline V gene has CDR1 MNHNY and CDR2 SVGAGI (reference sequence). The CDR3 spells CASSLMGSYGHTF. CDR3 DNA: TGTGCCAGCAGTCTCATGGGCAGTTATGGCCACACCTTC.

V and J are TRBV2 and TRBJ2-2; D not certain. Germline V gene sequence: CDR1 SNHLY, CDR2 FYNNEI. Trimming stripped 4 bases from V and 0 bases from J, with 9 bases between. The CDR3 consists of 15 residues. The CDR3 DNA reads TGTGCCAGCAGTGCCCAAATACCGAACACCGGGGAGCTGTTTTTT. Encoded protein: CASSAQIPNTGELFF.

This clonotype showed up just a few times. V is TRBV5-6 and J is TRBJ2-5; D perhaps matches TRBD2 (6 bases). CDR1 is SGHDT and CDR2 is YYEEEE in the germline V gene. The CDR3 runs 16 residues. Between the trimmed V and J ends, which lost 0 bases and 1 base, there was a span of 13 bases. CDR3 coding DNA: TGTGCCAGCAGCTTGGGGTTTGGGGGGAGCCAAGAGACCCAGTACTTC. It translates to CASSLGFGGSQETQYF.

The chain uses TRBV7-9 and TRBJ2-1; TRBD1 matches at 10 bases. Germline values: CDR1 SEHNR, CDR2 FQNEAQ (reference sequence). The CDR3 length is 14 residues. J lost 8 bases, V lost 3 bases, and 4 bases had no gene match. The CDR3, as DNA: TGTGCCAGCAGCTTGACAGGGGGCATCGATGAGCAGTTCTTC. It specifies CASSLTGGIDEQFF.

The chain couples TRBV20-1 to TRBJ2-5, with 7 bases fitting TRBD1. Germline CDR1 and CDR2: DFQATT and SNEGSKA (reference sequence). The CDR3 is 13 amino acids. Losses at the gene ends were 0 bases for V and 11 bases for J; bases not matched to a gene: 9. The CDR3: CSARDPLQGKQYF. Written as DNA, the CDR3 is TGCAGTGCTAGAGACCCCCTACAGGGGAAGCAGTACTTC.

This rearrangement joins TRBV7-8 to TRBJ1-3; D possibly corresponds to TRBD1 (5 bases). The CDR3 has 16 amino acids. The germline V and J ends were trimmed by 5 bases and 0 bases, with 14 bases remaining between them. Germline V gives CDR1 SGHVS, CDR2 FQNEAQ. CDR3 amino acids: CASSHGTGGSGNTIYF. The CDR3 DNA reads TGTGCCAGCAGCCACGGGACGGGTGGCTCTGGAAACACCATATATTTT.

The chain joins TRBV20-1 to TRBJ1-4; D call uncertain. Germline V gene lookup returns CDR1 DFQATT and CDR2 SNEGSKA (reference sequence). The CDR3 runs to 13 residues. The ends were cut back, 5 bases at V and 6 bases at J, with 13 bases in the middle. For the CDR3, the DNA is TGCAGTGCTCTTACACGTAACGATGAAAAACTGTTTTTT. It translates to CSALTRNDEKLFF.

The rearrangement uses TRBV28 and TRBJ2-7; possible D gene TRBD1, 6 bases. Germline V gene data show CDR1 as MDHEN and CDR2 as SYDVKM. The V gene lost 1 base and the J gene lost 5 bases, with 12 bases spanning the gap. The CDR3 totals 14 residues. CDR3 sequence reads: CASSLYRESDEQYF. CDR3 nucleotide sequence: TGTGCCAGCAGTTTATACAGGGAAAGCGACGAGCAGTACTTC.